Listed here are 12 T cell receptor beta chains from one sample, sequenced in a study of PD-L1 blockade in urothelial cancer. As for time point: pretreatment peripheral blood. Assay: immunoSEQ multiplex PCR; the TCRdb copy retains only in-frame clones and omits some. Counted here are 40,000 to 50,000 clones, 84% occurring once; the ten biggest clones make up approximately 2.9%. The sequencing here drew on PBMCs, taken around atezolizumab (anti-PD-L1) treatment. The receptors come from a man aged 70 or older with urothelial cancer.

The V call is TRBV18, the J call TRBJ1-6, with D possibly TRBD1 on 5 matching bases. V gave up 0 bases and J gave up 11 bases, with 8 bases separating them. The CDR3 extends over 13 amino acids. Germline values: CDR1 KGHSH, CDR2 LQKENI. The CDR3 coding sequence is TGTGCCAGCTCACCACCCCAGGGTGCACCCCTCCACTTT. Its translation is CASSPPQGAPLHF.

The chain is built from TRBV19 and TRBJ1-5; D is possibly TRBD1 (6 bases). This CDR3 is built from 17 residues. The germline CDR1 and CDR2 sequences are LNHDA and SQIVND (reference sequence). V lost 5 bases, J lost 2 bases, and 19 bases lay in between. The CDR3 coding sequence is TGTGCCAGTAGTCCCCATACGGGGGGCCGGGGCAATCAGCCCCAGCATTTT. It translates to CASSPHTGGRGNQPQHF.

The rearrangement joins TRBV2 to TRBJ2-1; a weak D match, TRBD1 (6 bases). Trimming pared 5 bases from V and 16 bases from J, leaving 15 bases between. CDR1 is SNHLY and CDR2 is FYNNEI in the germline V gene. The CDR3 extends over 11 amino acids. The DNA for the CDR3 is TGTGCCAGCAGTCTCCGGGACATAAGATTCTTC. It translates to CASSLRDIRFF.

About this clone itself: Relative to the germline gene, one junction end is altered; a read error may explain this. This chain uses TRBV11-3 with TRBJ2-1, with D tentatively TRBD1 (8 bases). Germline values: CDR1 SGHNT, CDR2 YENEEA. This CDR3 has 12 amino acids. CDR3 nucleotides: TGTGCCAGCAGCTTGAGCGGGACAGGCGCAGTCTTC. This codes for CASSLSGTGAVF.

The gene calls are TRBV10-3 and TRBJ1-2; no definite D call. The CDR3 is 14 amino acids. The V end lost 2 bases, the J end lost 7 bases, and 14 bases lay between the germline ends. Germline-derived CDR1 and CDR2 are ENHRY and SYGVKD. CDR3 in amino acids: CAISEPRLGLGYTF. DNA of the CDR3: TGTGCCATCAGTGAGCCACGACTTGGCCTTGGCTACACCTTC.

The chain combines TRBV5-4 with TRBJ2-7, with a weak D call TRBD2 (5 bases). This CDR3 has 14 amino acids. The ends were cut back, 2 bases at V and 6 bases at J, with 15 bases in the middle. Germline V gives CDR1 SGHNT, CDR2 YYREEE (reference sequence). The CDR3 DNA sequence: TGTGCCAGCAGCTTAGATCCGGGGAGAGGCGAGCAGTACTTC. It encodes CASSLDPGRGEQYF. The full variable domain, with the rest looked up from reference TRBV5-4 and TRBJ2-7, is ETGVTQSPTHLIKTRGQQVTLRCSSQSGHNTVSWYQQALGQGPQFIFQYYREEENGRGNFPPRFSGLQFPNYSSELNVNALELDDSALYLCASSLDPGRGEQYFGPGTRLTVT.

The V gene is TRBV21-1, the J gene TRBJ2-7; the table gives TRBD1 as D, unverified against the DNA. TRBV21-1 is tagged as a pseudogene. This CDR3 comprises 15 residues. CDR3 bases: TGTGCCAGCAGCGCGCACCGGGACAGGGGATACGAGCAGTACTTC. Amino acids: CASSAHRDRGYEQYF.

This clone appeared a single time. The DNA for the CDR3 is TGCAGCGCAGAAAGGGGCACTGAAGCTTTCTTT. This translates into CSAERGTEAFF. The chain uses TRBV29-1 and TRBJ1-1, with D possibly matching TRBD1 (5 bases). The V end lost 7 bases, the J end lost 4 bases, and 10 bases lay between the germline ends. This CDR3 is 11 amino acids long. The V gene's germline CDR1 is SQVTM and CDR2 ANQGSEA.

The V and J genes are TRBV28 and TRBJ1-5; 9 bases fit TRBD1. The V gene end was trimmed by 6 bases and the J gene end by 7 bases; junction bases not matched to a gene: 7. Germline loops: CDR1 MDHEN, CDR2 SYDVKM. The CDR3 sequence is 14 residues long. As DNA, the CDR3 is TGTGCCAGCAGGGGACAGGGTAGGCTACAGCCCCAGCATTTT. This encodes CASRGQGRLQPQHF.

This clone appeared a few times. The same CDR3 arises from other DNA sequences in this sample as well. The CDR3 loop is CASSRKQGGNSPLHF. The CDR3 coding sequence is TGCGCCAGCAGCCGGAAACAGGGGGGCAATTCACCCCTCCACTTT. The rearrangement uses TRBV4-3 and TRBJ1-6, with 8 bases fitting TRBD1. V lost 4 bases and J lost 7; bases outside the gene matches: 6. Germline values: CDR1 LGHNA, CDR2 YSLEER. The length of the CDR3 is 15 residues.

CDR3 in amino acids: CASGDRGYQPQHF. The CDR3 DNA is TGTGCCAGCGGGGACAGGGGGTATCAGCCCCAGCATTTT. This chain joins TRBV7-6 and TRBJ1-5; 11 bases line up with TRBD1. Germline V gene lookup returns CDR1 SGHVS and CDR2 FNYEAQ. J lost 5 bases, V lost 8 bases, and 2 bases had no gene match. This CDR3 spans 13 amino acids.

The chain couples TRBV9 to TRBJ2-3; D call uncertain. The CDR3 consists of 15 residues. The germline V gene has CDR1 SGDLS and CDR2 YYNGEE. V lost 1 base and J lost 2, with 11 bases in between. CDR3 DNA sequence: TGTGCCAGCAGCGTAAGCCTGGCGGTCACAGATACGCAGTATTTT. This encodes CASSVSLAVTDTQYF.